What follows describes a single TCR beta chain. Its cognate antigen has yet to be identified. Per-base quality was not reported, and no clone a single base away is much larger than it. The data were taken from a study of cytomegalovirus exposure and HLA in healthy donors (dated by TCRdb to between 2016 and 2019). Turning to the overall study: An earlier analysis of several hundred of the donors reported 250 to 300 Gb of sequence data and some 120 million unique TCR beta sequences from about 200 million T cells. The number of typed donors differed by locus: 629-630 for A, B, C, DRB1 and DQB1; approximately 540 for DQA1; 606 for DPA1; and some 430 for DPB1. In a later genetic analysis, genome-wide SNP genotypes for about three fifths of the roughly 670 donors were used, and that subset was treated as a discovery cohort. About five DR-DQ haplotypes were handled as single units for association and clustering because linkage in the cohort was strong. Across 300 to 500 genotyped donors of the cohort, an average of approximately 220,000 unique TCR beta nucleotide sequences per donor were sequenced, and 15% to 20% of those sequences were non-productive. All discovery cohort repertoires had been generated using a single sequencing platform. About 300 gigabases of sequencing data and about 92 million unique TCR sequences made up an early release that covered about 640 HLA-typed donors. To predict cytomegalovirus infection status, the study brought together high-throughput TCR immunosequencing, statistical association of individual TCRs with disease status, and machine learning. Donor age, sex, ethnicity and CMV serostatus were compiled together with the repertoire data. To study patterns of TCR occurrence, a later analysis re-analyzed previously published TCR beta repertoires from more than 550 donors and added high-resolution HLA genotyping. Rather than using new phenotypic data, the later analysis identified candidate immune exposures from TCR beta sequences and from how often those sequences occurred across donors. The study aimed to test whether signatures of past pathogen exposure could be identified by cataloging public T cell receptors. A separate validation cohort of 100 to 150 different subjects was used in addition to the roughly 670-subject first cohort. In an earlier analysis of 587 of the donors, high-throughput TCR beta sequencing was used to judge whether each TCR beta V gene segment behaved as functional or pseudogenic. Class I and class II HLA loci were covered by the typing at four-digit resolution. Among the roughly 400 genotyped donors, approximately 81% belonged to the genetic ancestry cluster associated with self-reported Caucasian donors. The study used immunosequencing to profile the T cell repertoires of more than 650 subjects and linked those repertoires to cytomegalovirus serostatus. Overall study results and their limits: Because counts were too low, about 18 rarely observed V segments, including chromosome 9 orphons, were excluded from the earlier analysis of some 540 of the donors. Most CMV-associated TCR beta chains appeared to be HLA-restricted in a later analysis, and the HLA associations seemed to be driven largely by CMV exposure. A later genetic analysis associated a missense DCLRE1C variant with V-gene and J-gene trimming of TCR beta chains, and an independent cohort replicated the association. A later genetic analysis reported fewer N-insertions in productive TCRs among donors in an Asian-associated ancestry cluster than the approximately 700-donor mean. It was suggested by the authors that the approach could potentially be generalized to other disease states and immunological phenotypes. Immune exposure information for the cohort was limited to CMV serostatus. A later analysis associated 15,000 to 20,000 TCR beta sequences with specific HLA alleles at a false discovery rate of 0.05. Linkage disequilibrium might explain the correlated functional status among segregating V segments, but an unknown experimental factor could not be ruled out. Most TCR sequences were observed very rarely across donors, whereas some public TCRs were present in many individuals. A cluster of highly shared sequence variants was judged likely to be a technical artifact of the sequencing pipeline. According to a later analysis, TCR association rates differed among HLA loci, with DRB1 alleles showing the most associated TCRs and HLA-C alleles showing the fewest. Because HLA typing was missing for some donors at each locus, association tests included only the typed subset. Because the 87-base-pair reads could not distinguish some IMGT-functional V segments, including TRBV6-2 and TRBV6-3, those segments were excluded. Strong co-occurrence of HLA alleles, especially DR and DQ, made assigning TCR associations to individual alleles difficult. Cytomegalovirus status was reported to be diagnosed by the classifier with high specificity and sensitivity in both the original and validation cohorts. A further reported finding was that TCR beta sequences accurately predicted the HLA-A and HLA-B alleles for most subjects in the first cohort. A later analysis reported that several top co-occurrence clusters appeared linked to parvovirus B19, influenza, CMV and Epstein-Barr virus. In vitro tests confirmed that a few of the cytomegalovirus-associated TCR beta chains recognize cytomegalovirus antigens. Roughly uniform sequencing depth across donors was assumed in presence/absence analyses, although this assumption may not hold. Compared with equally common non-associated chains, HLA-associated TCR beta chains in a later analysis were more clonally expanded and had lower generation probabilities. Broadly in line with IMGT annotations, most TCR beta V segments showed up in productive rearrangements about 90% or about 30% of the time in an earlier analysis of around 600 of the donors. In the study, approximately 150 TCR beta chains were listed as associated with cytomegalovirus. The cohort was sequenced for TCR beta chains only, and without alpha or paired-chain data the features that could be detected were limited.

Library prep was done by the immunoSEQ multiplex PCR assay. A mixture of 60 forward primers for TCR Vbeta segments and 13 reverse primers for TCR Jbeta segments was used in the multiplex PCR. A multiplex PCR assay on genomic DNA amplified the CDR3 region of rearranged TCR beta genes. Amplified TCR beta libraries were sequenced as 87-base-pair reads on the Illumina HiSeq System. The paper's data handling went like this. In a later analysis, tens of millions of unique TCR beta chains were counted across the 690 or so repertoires, and roughly 11 million of these chains were shared by at least two donors. Raw reads were error-corrected and collapsed into unique sequences by a nearest-neighbor algorithm in which closely related sequences were merged to remove PCR and sequencing errors. Alignment of CDR3 sequences to IMGT reference sequences was used to assign V, D and J gene segments. Each retained sequence needed at least a six-nucleotide match to both a V gene segment and a J gene segment. Rearrangements were called productive when the CDR3 lacked stop codons and stayed in frame with V and J; all others were non-productive. CDR3 was defined according to IMGT convention as the region running from the second conserved V-encoded cysteine to the conserved J-encoded phenylalanine. In an earlier analysis of 550 to 650 of the donors, sequences lacking an unambiguous match to a single V gene segment were excluded. In an earlier analysis of more than 500 of the donors, a V segment was called functional when productive rearrangements were above 56.7%, and segregating when the standard deviation between donors exceeded 5%. To diagnose cytomegalovirus status from the catalog of TCR beta chain sequences, a statistical classification framework was built. In a later analysis, V and J genes were assigned by comparing TCR nucleotide sequences against IMGT/GENE-DB human TR gene sequences. In a later analysis, CDR3 sequences and most-parsimonious VDJ recombination scenarios were assigned using the TCRdist pipeline. In a later analysis, each TCR beta chain was defined by its CDR3 amino acid sequence together with its V-gene family, and reads lacking a unique V-gene family were excluded. As a way to deal with suspected cross-contamination and a sequencing artifact, a later analysis dropped roughly 600 nucleotide sequences that were highly shared and had low generation probability. In a later analysis, a clonal expansion index was calculated for each public chain from normalized within-repertoire ranks of inferred template counts. Generation probabilities in a later analysis came from a VDJ recombination model fitted to out-of-frame rearrangements, and those results were checked against IGoR. A later analysis scored TCR-TCR, TCR-HLA and TCR-CMV co-occurrence with hypergeometric tests, applying a repertoire-size bias correction to TCR pairs. To estimate false discovery rates, a later analysis permuted the HLA or CMV assignments 20 times. In a later analysis, co-occurring TCRs were grouped with DBSCAN, and TCRdist sequence similarity was added when clustering was performed within HLA-allele-positive subsets. Repertoires with fewer than 30,000 or more than 120,000 public chains, plus five repertoires with anomalous nucleotide sharing, were excluded from co-occurrence clustering. In its TCRdb copy, this immuneACCESS table keeps in-frame sequences only and misses some clones. Where compared with another copy, unresolved V genes explain less than half of these, and the others have no known cause. V and J calls and clone size are copied from that table; D and trimming were computed from the DNA. For this sample there are 150,000 to 200,000 clones; around 85% appear just once. The top ten clones comprise approximately 2.2% of the sample.

The CDR1 and CDR2 encoded by the germline V gene are LGHNA and YSLEER. The V end loses 3 bases and the J end loses 1 base, and a stretch of 9 bases separates them. Its CDR3 holds 14 amino acids, cysteine through phenylalanine. Here the CDR3 DNA is all that survives: 42 bases in frame from base 1. In total, fewer than 750 healthy bone marrow donors made up the cohort. All cohort members were sampled while nominally healthy, although unrecorded immune exposures were likely present. The donor was CMV seronegative and was included in the group of approximately 350 seronegative cohort members. A peripheral blood sample was provided by each donor, and peripheral blood mononuclear cells were used for TCR beta sequencing. The Qiagen DNeasy Blood Extraction Kit was used to extract genomic DNA from the blood cell samples.

The specimen sequenced was PBMCs. The receptor was derived from a woman aged 50 to 65 in good health and CMV-seronegative. In this chain, TRBV4-3 is recombined with TRBJ2-5; the D gene is perhaps TRBD1, from 5 matching bases. The CDR3 protein sequence reads: CASSHSTVQETQYF. The DNA sequence is given as TGCGCCAGCAGCCATTCGACAGTCCAAGAGACCCAGTACTTC.